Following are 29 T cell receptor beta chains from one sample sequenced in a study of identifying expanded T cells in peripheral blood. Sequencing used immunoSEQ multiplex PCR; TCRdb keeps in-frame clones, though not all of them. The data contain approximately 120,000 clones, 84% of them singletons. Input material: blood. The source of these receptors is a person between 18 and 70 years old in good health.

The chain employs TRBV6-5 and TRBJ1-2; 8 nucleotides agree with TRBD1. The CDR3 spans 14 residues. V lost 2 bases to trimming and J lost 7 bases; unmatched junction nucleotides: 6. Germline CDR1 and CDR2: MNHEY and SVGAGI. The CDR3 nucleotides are TGTGCCAGCAGTTACGATAGGACAGGGTTTGGCTACACCTTC. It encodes CASSYDRTGFGYTF.

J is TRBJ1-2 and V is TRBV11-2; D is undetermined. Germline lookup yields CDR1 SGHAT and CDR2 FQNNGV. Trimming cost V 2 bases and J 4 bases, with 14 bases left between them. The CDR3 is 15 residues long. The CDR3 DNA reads TGTGCCAGCAGCTTATCTGCAAGCGGCCCCTATGGCTACACCTTC. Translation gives CASSLSASGPYGYTF.

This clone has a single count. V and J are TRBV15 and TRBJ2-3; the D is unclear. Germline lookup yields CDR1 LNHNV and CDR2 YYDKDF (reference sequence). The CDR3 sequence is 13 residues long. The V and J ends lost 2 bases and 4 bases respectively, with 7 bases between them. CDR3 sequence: CATSRNSADTQYF. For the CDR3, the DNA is TGTGCCACCAGCAGAAACTCCGCAGATACGCAGTATTTT. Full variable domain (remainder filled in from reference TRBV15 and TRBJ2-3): DAMVIQNPRYQVTQFGKPVTLSCSQTLNHNVMYWYQQKSSQAPKLLFHYYDKDFNNEADTPDNFQSRRPNTSFCFLDIRSPGLGDTAMYLCATSRNSADTQYFGPGTRLTVL.

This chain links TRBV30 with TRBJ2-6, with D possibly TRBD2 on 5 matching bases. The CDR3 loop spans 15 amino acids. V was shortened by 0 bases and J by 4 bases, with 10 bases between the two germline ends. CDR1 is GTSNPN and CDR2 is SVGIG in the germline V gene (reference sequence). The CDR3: CAWSVDPGGANVLTF. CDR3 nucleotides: TGTGCCTGGAGTGTGGATCCGGGGGGGGCCAACGTCCTGACTTTC.

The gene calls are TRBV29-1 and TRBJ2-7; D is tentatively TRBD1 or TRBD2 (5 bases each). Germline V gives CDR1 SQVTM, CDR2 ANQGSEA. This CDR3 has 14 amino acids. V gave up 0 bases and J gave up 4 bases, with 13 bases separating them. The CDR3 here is CSVEDHERGYEQYF. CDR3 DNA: TGCAGCGTTGAAGATCACGAGAGGGGTTACGAGCAGTACTTC.

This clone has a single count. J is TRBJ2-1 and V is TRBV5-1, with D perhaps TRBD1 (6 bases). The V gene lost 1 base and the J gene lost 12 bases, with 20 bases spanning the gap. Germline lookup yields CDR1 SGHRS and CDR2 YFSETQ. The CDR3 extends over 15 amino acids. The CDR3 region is CASSLMSTGRWGQFF. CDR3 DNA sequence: TGCGCCAGCAGCTTGATGTCAACAGGGCGTTGGGGGCAGTTCTTC. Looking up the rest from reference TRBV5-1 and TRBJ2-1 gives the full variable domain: KAGVTQTPRYLIKTRGQQVTLSCSPISGHRSVSWYQQTPGQGLQFLFEYFSETQRNKGNFPGRFSGRQFSNSRSEMNVSTLELGDSALYLCASSLMSTGRWGQFFGPGTRLTVL.

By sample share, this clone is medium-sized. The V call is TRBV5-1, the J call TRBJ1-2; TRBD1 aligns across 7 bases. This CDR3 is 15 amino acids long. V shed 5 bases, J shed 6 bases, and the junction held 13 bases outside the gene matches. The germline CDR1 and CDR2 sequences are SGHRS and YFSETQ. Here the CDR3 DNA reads TGCGCCAGCAGTGCCCTTTTAGAGGGGGCACATGGCTACACCTTC. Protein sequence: CASSALLEGAHGYTF.

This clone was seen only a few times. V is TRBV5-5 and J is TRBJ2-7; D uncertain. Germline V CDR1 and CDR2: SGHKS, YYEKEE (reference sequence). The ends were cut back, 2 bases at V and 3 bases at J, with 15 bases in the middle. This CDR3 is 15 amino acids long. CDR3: CASSFRPDLYYEQYF. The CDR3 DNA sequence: TGTGCCAGCAGCTTCCGGCCCGATTTGTACTACGAGCAGTACTTC.

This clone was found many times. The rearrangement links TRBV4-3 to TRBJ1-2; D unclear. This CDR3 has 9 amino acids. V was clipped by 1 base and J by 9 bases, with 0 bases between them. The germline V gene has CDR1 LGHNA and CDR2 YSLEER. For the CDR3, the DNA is TGCGCCAGCAGCCAAGGCTACACCTTC. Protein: CASSQGYTF.

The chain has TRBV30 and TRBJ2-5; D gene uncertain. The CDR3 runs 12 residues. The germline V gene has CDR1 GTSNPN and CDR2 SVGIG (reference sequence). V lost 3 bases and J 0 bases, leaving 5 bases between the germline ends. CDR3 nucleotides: TGTGCCTGGAGGGGTAACCAAGAGACCCAGTACTTC. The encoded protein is CAWRGNQETQYF.

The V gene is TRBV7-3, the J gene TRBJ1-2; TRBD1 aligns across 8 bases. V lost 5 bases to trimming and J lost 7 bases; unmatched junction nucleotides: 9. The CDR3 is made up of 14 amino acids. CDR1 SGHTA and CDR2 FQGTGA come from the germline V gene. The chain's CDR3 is CASSPDREYGGYTF. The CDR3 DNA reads TGTGCCAGCAGCCCGGACAGGGAGTACGGTGGCTACACCTTC. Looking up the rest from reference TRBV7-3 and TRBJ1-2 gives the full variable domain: GAGVSQTPSNKVTEKGKYVELRCDPISGHTALYWYRQSLGQGPEFLIYFQGTGAADDSGLPNDRFFAVRPEGSVSTLKIQRTERGDSAVYLCASSPDREYGGYTFGSGTRLTVV.

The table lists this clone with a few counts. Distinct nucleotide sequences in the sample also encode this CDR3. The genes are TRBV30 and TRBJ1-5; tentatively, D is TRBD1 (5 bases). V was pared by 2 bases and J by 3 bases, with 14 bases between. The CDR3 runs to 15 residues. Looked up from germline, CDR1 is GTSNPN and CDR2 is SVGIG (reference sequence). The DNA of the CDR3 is TGTGCCTGGAGTAGGTTCGGGGCCGTCAATCAGCCCCAGCATTTT. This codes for CAWSRFGAVNQPQHF.

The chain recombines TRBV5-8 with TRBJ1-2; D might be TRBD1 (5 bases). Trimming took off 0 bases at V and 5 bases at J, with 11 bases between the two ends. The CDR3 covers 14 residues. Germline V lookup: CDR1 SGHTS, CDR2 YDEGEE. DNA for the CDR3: TGTGCCAGCAGCTTGGTGGGAGGGGTGTATGGCTACACCTTC. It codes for CASSLVGGVYGYTF.

The CDR3 DNA is TGCAGCGTTCTTGGGGGGCAGGAAGACAATGAGCAGTTCTTC. Protein: CSVLGGQEDNEQFF. The chain links TRBV29-1 to TRBJ2-1; D may correspond to TRBD1 or TRBD2 (6 bases each). Germline CDR1 reads SQVTM; CDR2 reads ANQGSEA. Trimming left V 5 bases short and J 5 bases short, with 16 bases between. The CDR3 runs 14 residues.

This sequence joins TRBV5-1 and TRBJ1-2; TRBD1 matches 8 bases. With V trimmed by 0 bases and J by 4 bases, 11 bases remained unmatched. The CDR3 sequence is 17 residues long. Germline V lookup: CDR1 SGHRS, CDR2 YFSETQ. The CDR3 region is CASSLVPPAGQVYGYTF. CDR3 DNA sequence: TGCGCCAGCAGCTTGGTACCCCCGGCGGGACAGGTCTATGGCTACACCTTC.

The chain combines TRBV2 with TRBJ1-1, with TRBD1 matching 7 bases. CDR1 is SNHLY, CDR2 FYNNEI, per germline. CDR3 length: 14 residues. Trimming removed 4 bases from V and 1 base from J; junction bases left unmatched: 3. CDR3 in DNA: TGTGCCAGCAGTGCAAGGACAGGGAACACTGAAGCTTTCTTT. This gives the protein CASSARTGNTEAFF.

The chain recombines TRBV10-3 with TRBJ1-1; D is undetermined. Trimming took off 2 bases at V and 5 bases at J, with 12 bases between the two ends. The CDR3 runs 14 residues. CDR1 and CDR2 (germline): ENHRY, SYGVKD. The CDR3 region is CAISERSDRTEAFF. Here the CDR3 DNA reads TGTGCCATCAGTGAGCGTTCGGATAGGACTGAAGCTTTCTTT.

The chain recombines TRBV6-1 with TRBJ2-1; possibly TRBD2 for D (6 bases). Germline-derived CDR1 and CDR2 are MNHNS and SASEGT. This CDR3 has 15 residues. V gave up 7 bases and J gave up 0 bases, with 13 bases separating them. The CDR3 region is CASIHGGSSYNEQFF. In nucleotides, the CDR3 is TGTGCCAGCATCCACGGGGGAAGCTCCTACAATGAGCAGTTCTTC.

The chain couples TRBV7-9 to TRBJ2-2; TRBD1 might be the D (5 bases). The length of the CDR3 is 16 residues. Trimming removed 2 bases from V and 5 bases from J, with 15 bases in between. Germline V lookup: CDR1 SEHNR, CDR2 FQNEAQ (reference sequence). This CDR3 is CASSLYRQSKTGELFF. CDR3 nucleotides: TGTGCCAGCAGCTTATACAGGCAATCAAAGACCGGGGAGCTGTTTTTT.

The CDR3 sequence is CATSRAMGNYGYTF. The CDR3 nucleotides are TGTGCCACCAGCAGAGCTATGGGGAACTATGGCTACACCTTC. This sequence joins TRBV15 and TRBJ1-2; D gene unclear. Germline-derived CDR1 and CDR2 are LNHNV and YYDKDF (reference sequence). The CDR3 loop spans 14 amino acids. The germline V and J ends were trimmed by 1 base and 2 bases, with 8 bases remaining between them.

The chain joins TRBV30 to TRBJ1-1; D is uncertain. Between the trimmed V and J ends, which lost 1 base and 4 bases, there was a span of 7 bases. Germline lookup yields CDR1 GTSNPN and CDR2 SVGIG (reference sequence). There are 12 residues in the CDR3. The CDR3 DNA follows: TGTGCCTGGAGTGAGGTAGGCACTGAAGCTTTCTTT. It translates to CAWSEVGTEAFF. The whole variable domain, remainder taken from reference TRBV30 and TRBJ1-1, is SQTIHQWPATLVQPVGSPLSLECTVEGTSNPNLYWYRQAAGRGLQLLFYSVGIGQISSEVPQNLSASRPQDRQFILSSKKLLLSDSGFYLCAWSEVGTEAFFGQGTRLTVV.

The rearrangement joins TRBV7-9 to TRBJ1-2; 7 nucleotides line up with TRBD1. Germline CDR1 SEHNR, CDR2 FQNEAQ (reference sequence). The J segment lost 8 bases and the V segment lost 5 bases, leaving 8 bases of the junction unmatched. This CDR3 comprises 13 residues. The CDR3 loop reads CASSLGTDRGYTF. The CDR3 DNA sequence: TGTGCCAGCAGCCTTGGGACAGATCGGGGCTACACCTTC.

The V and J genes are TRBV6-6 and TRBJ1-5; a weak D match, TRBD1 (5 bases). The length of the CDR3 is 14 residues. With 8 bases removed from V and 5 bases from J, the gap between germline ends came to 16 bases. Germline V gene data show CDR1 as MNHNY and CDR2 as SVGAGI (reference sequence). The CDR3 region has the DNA TGTGCCAGCCGACGGCAGGGTTCAGATCAGCCCCAGCATTTT. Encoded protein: CASRRQGSDQPQHF.

The CDR3 DNA reads as TGTGCCAGCAGCCCCGTTGGGGGGGGGCCGAACACCGGGGAGCTGTTTTTT. Residues: CASSPVGGGPNTGELFF. The chain employs TRBV5-4 and TRBJ2-2, with D possibly TRBD2 on 7 matching bases. CDR1 SGHNT and CDR2 YYREEE come from the germline V gene (reference sequence). The CDR3 runs to 17 residues. Trimming stripped 4 bases from V and 0 bases from J, with 16 bases between.

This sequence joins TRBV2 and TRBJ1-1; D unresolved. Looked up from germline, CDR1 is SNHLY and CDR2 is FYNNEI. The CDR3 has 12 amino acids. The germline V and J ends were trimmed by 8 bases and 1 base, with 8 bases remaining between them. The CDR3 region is CASEQSNTEAFF. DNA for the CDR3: TGTGCCAGCGAGCAGTCGAACACTGAAGCTTTCTTT.

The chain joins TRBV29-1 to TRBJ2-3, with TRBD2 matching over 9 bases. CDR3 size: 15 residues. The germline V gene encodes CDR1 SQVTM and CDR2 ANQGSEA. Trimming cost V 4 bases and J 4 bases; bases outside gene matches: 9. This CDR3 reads CSVVVASGDPDTQYF. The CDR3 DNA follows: TGCAGCGTTGTTGTGGCTAGCGGGGATCCAGATACGCAGTATTTT.

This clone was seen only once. The CDR3 sequence: CASGTTGGFYEQYF. CDR3 nucleotides: TGTGCTAGTGGTACTACAGGGGGGTTCTACGAGCAGTACTTC. The chain joins TRBV12-5 to TRBJ2-7; 8 bases fit TRBD1. In germline, CDR1 is LGHNT, CDR2 FRNRAP. This CDR3 comprises 14 residues. Losses at the gene ends were 5 bases for V and 3 bases for J; bases not matched to a gene: 6.

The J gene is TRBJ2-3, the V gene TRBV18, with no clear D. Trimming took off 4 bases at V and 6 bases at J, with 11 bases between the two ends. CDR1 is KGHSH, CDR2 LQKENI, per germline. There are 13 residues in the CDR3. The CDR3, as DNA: TGTGCCAGCTCACGTTCCCCCGAGGATACGCAGTATTTT. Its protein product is CASSRSPEDTQYF.

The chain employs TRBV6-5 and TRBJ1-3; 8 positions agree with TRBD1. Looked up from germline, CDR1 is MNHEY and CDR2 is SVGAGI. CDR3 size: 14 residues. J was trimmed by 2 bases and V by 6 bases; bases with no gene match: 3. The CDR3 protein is CASSPQGAGNTIYF. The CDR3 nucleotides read TGTGCCAGCAGCCCACAGGGGGCTGGAAACACCATATATTTT.